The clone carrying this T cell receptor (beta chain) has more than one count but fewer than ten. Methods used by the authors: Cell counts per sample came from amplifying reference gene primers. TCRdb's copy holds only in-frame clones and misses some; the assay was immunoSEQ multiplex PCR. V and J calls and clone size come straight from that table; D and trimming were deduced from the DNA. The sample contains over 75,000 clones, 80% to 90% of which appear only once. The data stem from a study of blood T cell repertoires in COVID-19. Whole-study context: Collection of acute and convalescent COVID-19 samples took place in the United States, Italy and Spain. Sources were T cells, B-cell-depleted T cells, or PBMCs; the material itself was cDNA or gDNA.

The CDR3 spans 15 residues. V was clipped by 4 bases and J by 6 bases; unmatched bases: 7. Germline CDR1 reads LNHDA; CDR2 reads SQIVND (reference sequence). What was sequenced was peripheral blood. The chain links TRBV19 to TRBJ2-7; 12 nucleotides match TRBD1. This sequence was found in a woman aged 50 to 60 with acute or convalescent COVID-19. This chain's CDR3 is CASSSGTGGSGEQYF. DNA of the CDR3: TGTGCCAGTAGTAGCGGGACAGGGGGCTCAGGCGAGCAGTACTTC.